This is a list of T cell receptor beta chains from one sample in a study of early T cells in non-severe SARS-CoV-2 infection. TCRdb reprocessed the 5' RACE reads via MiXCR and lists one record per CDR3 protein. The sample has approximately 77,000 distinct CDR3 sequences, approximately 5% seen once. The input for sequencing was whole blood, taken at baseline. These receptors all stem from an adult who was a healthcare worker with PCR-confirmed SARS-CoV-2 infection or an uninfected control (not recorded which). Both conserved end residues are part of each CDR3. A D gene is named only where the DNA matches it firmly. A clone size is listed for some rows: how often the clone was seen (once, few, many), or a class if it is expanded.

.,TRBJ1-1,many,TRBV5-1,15,TGCGCCAGCAGCAGGGACGGATGGACGAACACTGAAGCTTTCTTT,CASSRDGWTNTEAFF
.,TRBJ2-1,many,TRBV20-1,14,TGCAGTGCTAGAGCCGAGACTAGGGGTAGTGAGCAGTTCTTC,CSARAETRGSEQFF
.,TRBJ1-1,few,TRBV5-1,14,TGCGCCAGCAGCTCAGCAGGAGATTACACTGAAGCTTTCTTT,CASSSAGDYTEAFF
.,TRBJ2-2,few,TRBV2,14,TGTGCCAGCAGGGCTAGGACGGGCACCGGGGAGCTGTTTTTT,CASRARTGTGELFF
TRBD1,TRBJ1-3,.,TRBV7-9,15,TGTGCCAGCAGCTTAACCCCAGGGGGCCTGAACACCATATATTTT,CASSLTPGGLNTIYF
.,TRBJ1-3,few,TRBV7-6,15,TGTGCCAGCAGCTTCGGACAGAGCTCTGGAAACACCATATATTTT,CASSFGQSSGNTIYF
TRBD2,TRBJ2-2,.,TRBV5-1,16,TGCGCCAGCAGCCCCCGGACTAGCGGGGACACCGGGGAGCTGTTTTTT,CASSPRTSGDTGELFF
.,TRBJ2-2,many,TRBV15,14,TGTGCCACCAGCGTACAAGCGAACACCGGGGAGCTGTTTTTT,CATSVQANTGELFF
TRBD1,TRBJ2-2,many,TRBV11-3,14,TGTGCCAGCAGCTTAGAAGGGGGCGGCGGGGAGCTGTTTTTT,CASSLEGGGGELFF
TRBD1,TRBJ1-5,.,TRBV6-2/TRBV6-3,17,TGTGCCAGCAGTCCGGACAGGGGCTTATTTAGCAATCAGCCCCAGCATTTT,CASSPDRGLFSNQPQHF
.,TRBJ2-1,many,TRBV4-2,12,TGTGCCAGCACTTCAAGTCTCGGTGAGCAGTTCTTC,CASTSSLGEQFF
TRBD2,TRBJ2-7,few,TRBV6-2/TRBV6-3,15,TGTGCCAGCAGCAGCGGGAGCTCCGGGGCCTACGAGCAGTACTTC,CASSSGSSGAYEQYF
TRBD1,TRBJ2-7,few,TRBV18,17,TGTGCCAGCTCACCACCTGGTATAACAGGGGGCTTGGACGAGCAGTACTTC,CASSPPGITGGLDEQYF
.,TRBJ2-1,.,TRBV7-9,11,TGTGCCAGCAGCCCTGGCGGTGAGCAGTTCTTC,CASSPGGEQFF
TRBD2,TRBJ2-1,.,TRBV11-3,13,TGTGCCAGCAGCCCGGGACTAGCGGGAGGGTCGTTCTTC,CASSPGLAGGSFF
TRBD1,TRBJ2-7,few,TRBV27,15,TGTGCCAGCAGTTCAGCCGGGACAGGGGTCCGTGAGCAGTACTTC,CASSSAGTGVREQYF
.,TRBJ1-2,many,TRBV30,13,TGTGCCTGGCGCAGGGAGCTTGGCTATGGCTACACCTTC,CAWRRELGYGYTF
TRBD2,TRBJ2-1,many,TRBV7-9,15,TGTGCCAGCACCCCAGGTGGGCGGGAGGGCCATGAGCAGTTCTTC,CASTPGGREGHEQFF
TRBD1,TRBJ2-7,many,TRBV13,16,TGTGCCAGCAGCTCCCCGTTGACAGGGGGGCCCTACGAGCAGTACTTC,CASSSPLTGGPYEQYF
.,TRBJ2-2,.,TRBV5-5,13,TGTGCCAGCAGCTTGGGCCCTCCCGGGGAGCTGTTTTTT,CASSLGPPGELFF
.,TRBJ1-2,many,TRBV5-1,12,TGCGCCAGCAGCGAGTCCATCTATGGCTACACCTTC,CASSESIYGYTF
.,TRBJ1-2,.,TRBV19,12,TGTGCCAGTATCGGGACACCCGGGGGCTACACCTTC,CASIGTPGGYTF
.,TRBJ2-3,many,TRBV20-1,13,TGCAGTGCTAGAACCCCGGGGGAAGATACGCAGTATTTT,CSARTPGEDTQYF
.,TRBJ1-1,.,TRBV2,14,TGTGCCAGCACCAGGCCCGGGACAACCACTGAAGCTTTCTTT,CASTRPGTTTEAFF
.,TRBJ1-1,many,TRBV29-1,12,TGCAGCGTTGACTGGGGCCGCGCTGAAGCTTTCTTT,CSVDWGRAEAFF
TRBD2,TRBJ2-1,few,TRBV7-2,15,TGTGCCAGCAGCTCTAGGACTAGCGGGAGGGATGAGCAGTTCTTC,CASSSRTSGRDEQFF
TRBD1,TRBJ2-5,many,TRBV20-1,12,TGCAGTGCTAGGCAGGGGGCAGAGACCCAGTACTTC,CSARQGAETQYF
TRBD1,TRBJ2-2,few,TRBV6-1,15,TGTGCCAGCAGTGTCCGGGACAGGGGTACCGGGGAGCTGTTTTTT,CASSVRDRGTGELFF
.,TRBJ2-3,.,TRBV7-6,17,TGTGCCAGCAGCTTAAAGCGGGCGGGATTCAGCACAGATACGCAGTATTTT,CASSLKRAGFSTDTQYF
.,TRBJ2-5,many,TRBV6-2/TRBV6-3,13,TGTGCCAGCGCTCGGGAGCCGGCGGAGACCCAGTACTTC,CASAREPAETQYF
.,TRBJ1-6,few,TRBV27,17,TGTGCCAGCAGTACCCGGGGGGCAGGGACCGATAATTCACCCCTCCACTTT,CASSTRGAGTDNSPLHF
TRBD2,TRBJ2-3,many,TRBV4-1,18,TGCGCCAGCAGCCAAGTCATTGGAGGGAGCGGGGTCACAGATACGCAGTATTTT,CASSQVIGGSGVTDTQYF
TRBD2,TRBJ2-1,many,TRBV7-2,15,TGTGCCAGCAGCATAGGACTAGCGGTATACAATGAGCAGTTCTTC,CASSIGLAVYNEQFF
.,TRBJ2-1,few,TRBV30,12,TGTGCCTGGAGCCGGGGTGTGGTTGAGCAGTTCTTC,CAWSRGVVEQFF
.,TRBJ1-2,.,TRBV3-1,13,TGTGCCAGCAGCCCGCAGACTAACTATGGCTACACCTTC,CASSPQTNYGYTF
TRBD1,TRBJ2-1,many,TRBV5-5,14,TGTGCCAGCAGCCCGGACAGGGGCCCTAATGAGCAGTTCTTC,CASSPDRGPNEQFF
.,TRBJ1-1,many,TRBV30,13,TGTGCCTGGAGTCCCACAATGAACACTGAAGCTTTCTTT,CAWSPTMNTEAFF
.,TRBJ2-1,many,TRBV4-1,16,TGCGCCAGCAGCGCCCGTCTCGAGCCACCTTACAATGAGCAGTTCTTC,CASSARLEPPYNEQFF
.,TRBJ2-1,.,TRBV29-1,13,TGCAGCGTTGAAACCTTTTACAGAAATGAGCAGTTCTTC,CSVETFYRNEQFF
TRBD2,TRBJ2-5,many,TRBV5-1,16,TGCGCCAGCAGCTTCTCCGGGACTAGCGGCCAAGAGACCCAGTACTTC,CASSFSGTSGQETQYF
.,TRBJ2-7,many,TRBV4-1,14,TGCGCCAGCAGCCCCGAGGGGGGTATCCACGAGCAGTACTTC,CASSPEGGIHEQYF
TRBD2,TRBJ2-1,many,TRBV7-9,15,TGTGCCAGCAGCTTGAGACTAGCGGAGTACAATGAGCAGTTCTTC,CASSLRLAEYNEQFF
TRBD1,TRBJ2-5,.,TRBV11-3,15,TGTGCCAGCAGCCGTGGGACAGTCGTCCAAGAGACCCAGTACTTC,CASSRGTVVQETQYF
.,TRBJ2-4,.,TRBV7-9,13,TGTGCCAGCAGCCCCCCCCTAAAAAACATTCAGTACTTC,CASSPPLKNIQYF
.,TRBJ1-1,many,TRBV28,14,TGTGCCAGCAGAACAGGAGGGATGAACACTGAAGCTTTCTTT,CASRTGGMNTEAFF
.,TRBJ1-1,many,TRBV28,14,TGTGCCAGCAGTTTACGTCAGAGCCTGACTGAAGCTTTCTTT,CASSLRQSLTEAFF
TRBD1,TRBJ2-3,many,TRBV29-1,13,TGCGGTGGGACAGGGGCTCGCACAGATACGCAGTATTTT,CGGTGARTDTQYF
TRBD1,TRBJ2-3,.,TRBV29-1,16,TGCAGCGTTGAAGACGGGACAGGGGCGGGCGAAGATACGCAGTATTTT,CSVEDGTGAGEDTQYF
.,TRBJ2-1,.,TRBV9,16,TGTGCCAGCAGCCCCGGTGGGGGGAGCTCCTACAATGAGCAGTTCTTC,CASSPGGGSSYNEQFF
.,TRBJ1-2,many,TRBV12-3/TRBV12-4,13,TGTGCCAGCAGTCAGACACCGAACTATGGCTACACCTTC,CASSQTPNYGYTF